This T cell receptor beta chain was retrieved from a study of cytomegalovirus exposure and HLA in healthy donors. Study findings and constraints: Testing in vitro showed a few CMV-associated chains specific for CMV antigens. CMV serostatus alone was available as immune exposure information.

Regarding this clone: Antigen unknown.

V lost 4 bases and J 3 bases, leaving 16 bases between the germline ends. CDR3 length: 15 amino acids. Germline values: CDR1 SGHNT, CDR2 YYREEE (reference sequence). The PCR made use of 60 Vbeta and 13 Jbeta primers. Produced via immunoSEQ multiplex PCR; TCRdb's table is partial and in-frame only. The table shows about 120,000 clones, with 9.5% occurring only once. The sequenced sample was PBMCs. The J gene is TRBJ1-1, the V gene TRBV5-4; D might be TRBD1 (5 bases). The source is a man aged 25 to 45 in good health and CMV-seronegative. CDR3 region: CASSPLGGMDTEAFF. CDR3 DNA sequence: TGTGCCAGCAGCCCGCTGGGGGGGATGGACACTGAAGCTTTCTTT.